A single TCR beta chain is shown here with its context. Its antigen remains undetermined. No base quality information exists; no much larger clone differs at one position. Counted from cysteine to phenylalanine, this CDR3 has 14 amino acids. The only DNA kept is the CDR3, 42 bases in frame from the first base. V and J are truncated by 2 bases and 7 bases respectively, leaving an intervening sequence of 11 bases. The germline V gene yields KGHSH for CDR1 and LQKENI for CDR2. This sample was included in a study of preoperative IRX-2 immunotherapy in early breast cancer (dated by TCRdb to about 2019). Library construction relied on the immunoSEQ multiplex PCR assay. This is the immuneACCESS table as TCRdb keeps it, with only in-frame sequences that have V and J called. A part of the clones is gone; compared with another copy, unresolved V genes explain less than half, and the rest is unexplained. The sample table holds 30,000 or so clones, of which around 90% were seen once. Together, the top ten hold approximately 10% of the sample.

The label giving this sample's treatment or condition can be read as: preoperative locoregional IRX-2 cytokine immunotherapy. The samples were obtained from a phase Ib study that tested preoperative, locoregional IRX-2 cytokine immunotherapy meant to prime immune responses. Donors were patients with early-stage breast cancer who received IRX-2 before surgery. The TCR was taken from a human donor with breast cancer. The chain is assembled from TRBV18 and TRBJ1-4; a tentative D match to TRBD1 spans 6 bases. This specimen was acquired from a patient treated with IRX-2 immunotherapy. Here the CDR3 is given as CASSPMGALEKLFF. The DNA sequence is given as TGTGCCAGCTCACCAATGGGGGCGCTTGAAAAACTGTTTTTT.